The rows below give T cell receptor beta chains drawn from one sample of a study of siplizumab effects on memory and regulatory T cells. Data came from immunoSEQ multiplex PCR; TCRdb stores just in-frame clones and leaves some out. The table lists over 55,000 clones, around 78% of them singletons, with approximately 3.8% in the top ten. The sequenced sample was memory CD4+ T cells sorted from blood. The receptors were sampled from a human donor in good health. Each CDR3 is given with its conserved first and last residue.

cdr3_length j_call v_call cdr3_aa
12 TRBJ2-7 TRBV5-6 CASSSQGNEQYF
16 TRBJ2-2 TRBV15 CATSRDLSGITGELFF
13 TRBJ1-2 TRBV6-1 CASTDRGRDGYTF
14 TRBJ1-5 TRBV10-1 CASKGGQGGQPQHF
15 TRBJ2-1 TRBV5-4 CASSTQGAGYNEQFF
15 TRBJ2-1 TRBV29-1 CSVEVSTREGYEQFF
15 TRBJ1-2 TRBV6-1 CASSDFPGTGGGYTF
16 TRBJ2-2 TRBV4-1 CASSHITGGDTGELFF
15 TRBJ1-5 TRBV6-1 CASHPQGDRGQPQHF
16 TRBJ2-1 TRBV5-1 CASSLRTSGGADEQFF
16 TRBJ1-1 TRBV5-4 CASSVSDAGRPAEAFF
12 TRBJ1-2 TRBV25-1 CASSEPNYGYTF
13 TRBJ2-1 TRBV18 CASSPRDYNEQFF
18 TRBJ1-6 TRBV2 CASSEARAGGSYNSPLHF
15 TRBJ1-1 TRBV5-5 CASSFYRGVNTEAFF
13 TRBJ1-1 TRBV5-1 CASSGTLSAEAFF
16 TRBJ1-2 TRBV15 CATSSATAWAQDGYTF
13 TRBJ1-1 TRBV5-5 CASSSDRGTEAFF
16 TRBJ1-1 TRBV6-1 CASSERVTRGYTEAFF
13 TRBJ1-1 TRBV7-3 CASSFREATEAFF
12 TRBJ1-5 TRBV19 CASNRENQPQHF
15 TRBJ2-7 TRBV6-1 CAIMVGLAGVGEQYF
15 TRBJ1-2 TRBV5-1 CASSPGGGQADGYTF
15 TRBJ1-5 TRBV7-6 CASSLGTGNNQPQHF
16 TRBJ1-1 TRBV11-2 CASSLTRDSKNTEAFF
16 TRBJ1-2 TRBV19 CASSIPPGIGNYGYTF
14 TRBJ2-7 TRBV5-1 CASWTGGDPYEQYF
15 TRBJ2-7 TRBV5-1 CASSSQAGASYEQYF
16 TRBJ2-7 TRBV18 CASSPFRTGPSYEQYF
15 TRBJ1-5 TRBV5-5 CASSPSPGRNQPQHF
12 TRBJ1-2 TRBV28 CASEDINYGYTF
14 TRBJ1-6 TRBV5-6 CASATGDHNSPLHF
15 TRBJ1-6 TRBV6-5 CASSYGQGPNSPLHF
15 TRBJ2-1 TRBV5-1 CASSLEGTNNNEQFF
15 TRBJ1-5 TRBV5-4 CASSAGTGVNQPQHF
16 TRBJ2-1 TRBV6-1 CASSDQGQTLYNEQFF